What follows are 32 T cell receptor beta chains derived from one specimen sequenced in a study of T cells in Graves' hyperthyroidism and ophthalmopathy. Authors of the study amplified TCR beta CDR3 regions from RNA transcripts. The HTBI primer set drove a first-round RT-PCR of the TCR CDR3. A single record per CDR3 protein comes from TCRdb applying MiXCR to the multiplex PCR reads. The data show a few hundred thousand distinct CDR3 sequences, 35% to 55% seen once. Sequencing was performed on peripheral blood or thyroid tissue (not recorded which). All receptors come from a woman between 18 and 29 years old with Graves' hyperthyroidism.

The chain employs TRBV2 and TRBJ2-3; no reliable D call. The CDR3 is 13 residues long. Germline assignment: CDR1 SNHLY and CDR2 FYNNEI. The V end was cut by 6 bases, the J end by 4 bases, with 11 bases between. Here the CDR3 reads CASRESGADTQYF. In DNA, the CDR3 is TGTGCCAGCAGAGAAAGTGGCGCAGATACGCAGTATTTT. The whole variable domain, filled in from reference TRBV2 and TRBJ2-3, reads EPEVTQTPSHQVTQMGQEVILRCVPISNHLYFYWYRQILGQKVEFLVSFYNNEISEKSEIFDDQFSVERPDGSNFTLKIRSTKLEDSAMYFCASRESGADTQYFGPGTRLTVL.

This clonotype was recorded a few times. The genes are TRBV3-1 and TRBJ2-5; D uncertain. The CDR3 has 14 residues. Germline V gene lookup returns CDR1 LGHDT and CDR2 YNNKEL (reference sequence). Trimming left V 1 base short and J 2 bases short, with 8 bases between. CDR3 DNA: TGTGCCAGCAGCCAAGTGGGTAATCAAGAGACCCAGTACTTC. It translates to CASSQVGNQETQYF.

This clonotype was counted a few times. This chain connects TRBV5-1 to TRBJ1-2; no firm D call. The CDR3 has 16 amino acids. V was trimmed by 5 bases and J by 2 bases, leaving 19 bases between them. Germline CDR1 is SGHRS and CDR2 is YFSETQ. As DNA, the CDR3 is TGCGCCAGCAGGGATCCGTCACGTCCCGAAAACTATGGCTACACCTTC. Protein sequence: CASRDPSRPENYGYTF.

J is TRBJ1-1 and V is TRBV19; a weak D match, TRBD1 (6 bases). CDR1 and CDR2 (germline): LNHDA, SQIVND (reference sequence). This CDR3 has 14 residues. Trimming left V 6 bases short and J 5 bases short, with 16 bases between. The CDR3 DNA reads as TGTGCCAGTAGCTCCTTCACCGGACAGACTGAAGCTTTCTTT. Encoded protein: CASSSFTGQTEAFF.

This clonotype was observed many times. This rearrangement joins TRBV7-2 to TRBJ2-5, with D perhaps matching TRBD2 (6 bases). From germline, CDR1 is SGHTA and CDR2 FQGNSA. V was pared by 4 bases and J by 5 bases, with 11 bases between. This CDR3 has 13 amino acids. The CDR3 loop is CASSSGTYETQYF. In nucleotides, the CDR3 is TGTGCCAGCAGCTCCGGGACTTACGAGACCCAGTACTTC.

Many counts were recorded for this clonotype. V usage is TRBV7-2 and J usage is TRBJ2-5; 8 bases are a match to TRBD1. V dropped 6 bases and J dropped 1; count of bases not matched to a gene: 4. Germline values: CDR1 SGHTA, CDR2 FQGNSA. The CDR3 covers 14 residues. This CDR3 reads CASSLQGVQETQYF. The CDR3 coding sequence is TGTGCCAGCAGTTTACAGGGGGTCCAAGAGACCCAGTACTTC.

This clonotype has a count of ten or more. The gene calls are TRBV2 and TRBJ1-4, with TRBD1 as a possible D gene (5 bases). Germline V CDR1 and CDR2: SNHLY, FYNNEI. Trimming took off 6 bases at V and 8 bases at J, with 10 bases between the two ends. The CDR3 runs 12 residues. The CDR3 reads CASRRGDEKLFF. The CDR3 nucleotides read TGTGCCAGCAGGAGGGGTGACGAAAAACTGTTTTTT.

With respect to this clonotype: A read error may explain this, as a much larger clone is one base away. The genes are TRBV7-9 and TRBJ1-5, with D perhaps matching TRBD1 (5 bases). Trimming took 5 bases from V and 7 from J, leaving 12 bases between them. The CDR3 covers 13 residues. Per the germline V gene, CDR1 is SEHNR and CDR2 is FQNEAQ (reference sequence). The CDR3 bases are TGTGCCAGCAGCGTCCAAACAGGCCAGCCCCAGCATTTT. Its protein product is CASSVQTGQPQHF.

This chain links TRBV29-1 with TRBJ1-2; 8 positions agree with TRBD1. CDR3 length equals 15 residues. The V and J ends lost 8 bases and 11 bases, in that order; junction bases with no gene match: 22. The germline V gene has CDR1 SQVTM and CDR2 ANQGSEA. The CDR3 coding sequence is TGCAGCATCCTGACAGGGGATGGGGGGGGACCGGGTTACACCTTC. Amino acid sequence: CSILTGDGGGPGYTF.

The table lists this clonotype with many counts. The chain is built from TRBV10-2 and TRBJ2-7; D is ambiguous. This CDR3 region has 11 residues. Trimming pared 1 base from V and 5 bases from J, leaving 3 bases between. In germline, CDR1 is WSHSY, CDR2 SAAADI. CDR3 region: CASSEFDEQYF. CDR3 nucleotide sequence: TGCGCCAGCAGTGAGTTTGACGAGCAGTACTTC.

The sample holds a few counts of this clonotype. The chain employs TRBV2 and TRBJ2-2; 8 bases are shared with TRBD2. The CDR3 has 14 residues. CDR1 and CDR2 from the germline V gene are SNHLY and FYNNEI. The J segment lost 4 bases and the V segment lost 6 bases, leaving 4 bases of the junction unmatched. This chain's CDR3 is CASRAGTSTGELFF. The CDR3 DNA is TGTGCCAGCAGGGCAGGGACTAGCACCGGGGAGCTGTTTTTT.

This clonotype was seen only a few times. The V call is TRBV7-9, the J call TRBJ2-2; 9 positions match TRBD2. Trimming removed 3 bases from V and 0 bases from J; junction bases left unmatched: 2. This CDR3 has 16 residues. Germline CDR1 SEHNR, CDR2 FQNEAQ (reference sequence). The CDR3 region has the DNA TGTGCCAGCAGCTTGGCGGGAGGGCCGAACACCGGGGAGCTGTTTTTT. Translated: CASSLAGGPNTGELFF.

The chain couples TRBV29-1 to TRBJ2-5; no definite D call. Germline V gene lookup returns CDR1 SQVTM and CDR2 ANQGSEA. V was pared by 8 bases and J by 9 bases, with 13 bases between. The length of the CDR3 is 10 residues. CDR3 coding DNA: TGCAGCTCACCCCCCGTGGCCCAGTACTTC. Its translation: CSSPPVAQYF.

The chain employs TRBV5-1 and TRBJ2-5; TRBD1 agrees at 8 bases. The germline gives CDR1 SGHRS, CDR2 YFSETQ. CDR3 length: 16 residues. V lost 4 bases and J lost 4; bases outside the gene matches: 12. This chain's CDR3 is CASSPADRGWGETQYF. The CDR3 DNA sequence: TGCGCCAGCAGCCCCGCCGACAGGGGTTGGGGAGAGACCCAGTACTTC. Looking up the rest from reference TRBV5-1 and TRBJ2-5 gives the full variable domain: KAGVTQTPRYLIKTRGQQVTLSCSPISGHRSVSWYQQTPGQGLQFLFEYFSETQRNKGNFPGRFSGRQFSNSRSEMNVSTLELGDSALYLCASSPADRGWGETQYFGPGTRLLVL.

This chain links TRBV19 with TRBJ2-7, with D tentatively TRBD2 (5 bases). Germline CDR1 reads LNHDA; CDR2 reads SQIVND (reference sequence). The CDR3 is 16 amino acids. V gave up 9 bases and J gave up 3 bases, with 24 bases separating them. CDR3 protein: CASSPSRRSILYEQYF. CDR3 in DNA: TGTGCCAGCAGTCCCTCTAGGAGGTCCATCCTCTACGAGCAGTACTTC.

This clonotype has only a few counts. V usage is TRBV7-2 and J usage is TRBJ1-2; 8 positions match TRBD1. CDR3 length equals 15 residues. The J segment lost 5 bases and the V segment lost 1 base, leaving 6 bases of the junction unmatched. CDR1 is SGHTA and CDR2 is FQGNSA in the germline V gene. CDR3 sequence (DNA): TGTGCCAGCAGCTTAGATCCGGGACAGGTTTATGGCTACACCTTC. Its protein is CASSLDPGQVYGYTF.

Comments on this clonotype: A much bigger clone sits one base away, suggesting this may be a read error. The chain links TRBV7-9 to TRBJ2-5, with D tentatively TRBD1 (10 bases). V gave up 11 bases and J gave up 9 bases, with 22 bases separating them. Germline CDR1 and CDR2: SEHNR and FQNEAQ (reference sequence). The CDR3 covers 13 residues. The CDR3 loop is CACGGDRGMAQYF. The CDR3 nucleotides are TGTGCCTGCGGGGGGGACAGGGGCATGGCCCAGTACTTC.

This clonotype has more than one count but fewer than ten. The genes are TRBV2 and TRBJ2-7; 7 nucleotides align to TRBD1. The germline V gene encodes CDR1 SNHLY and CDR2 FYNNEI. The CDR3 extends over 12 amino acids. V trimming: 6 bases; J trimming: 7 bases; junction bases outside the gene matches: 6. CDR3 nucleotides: TGTGCCAGCAGCGACAGGGTCGGTGAGCAGTACTTC. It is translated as CASSDRVGEQYF.

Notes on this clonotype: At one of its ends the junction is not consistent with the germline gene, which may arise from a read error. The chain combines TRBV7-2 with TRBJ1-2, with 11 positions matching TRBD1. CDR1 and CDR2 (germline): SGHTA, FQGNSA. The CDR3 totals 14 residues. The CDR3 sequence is CASSRTGGFGGYTF. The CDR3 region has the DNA TGCGCCAGCAGCCGGACAGGGGGCTTCGGAGGCTACACCTTC.

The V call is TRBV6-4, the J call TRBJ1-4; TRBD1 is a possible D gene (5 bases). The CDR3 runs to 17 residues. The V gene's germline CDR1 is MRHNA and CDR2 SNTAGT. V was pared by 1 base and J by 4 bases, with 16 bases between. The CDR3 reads CASSDYRGVAVNEKLFF. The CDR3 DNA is TGTGCCAGCAGTGACTATAGGGGAGTTGCAGTTAATGAAAAACTGTTTTTT.

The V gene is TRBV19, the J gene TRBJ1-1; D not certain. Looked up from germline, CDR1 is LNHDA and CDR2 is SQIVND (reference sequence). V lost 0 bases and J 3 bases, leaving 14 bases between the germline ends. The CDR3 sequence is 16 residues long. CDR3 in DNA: TGTGCCAGTAGTATAGATCTATACGGCAGTTACACTGAAGCTTTCTTT. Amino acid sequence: CASSIDLYGSYTEAFF.

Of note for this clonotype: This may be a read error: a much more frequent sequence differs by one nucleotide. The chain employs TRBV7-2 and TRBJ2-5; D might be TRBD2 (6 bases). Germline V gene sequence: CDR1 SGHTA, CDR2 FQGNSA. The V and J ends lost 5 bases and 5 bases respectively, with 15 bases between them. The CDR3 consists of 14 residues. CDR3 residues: CASSVGRSGETQYF. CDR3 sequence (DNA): TGTGCCAGCAGCGTCGGACGGAGCGGGGAGACCCAGTACTTC.

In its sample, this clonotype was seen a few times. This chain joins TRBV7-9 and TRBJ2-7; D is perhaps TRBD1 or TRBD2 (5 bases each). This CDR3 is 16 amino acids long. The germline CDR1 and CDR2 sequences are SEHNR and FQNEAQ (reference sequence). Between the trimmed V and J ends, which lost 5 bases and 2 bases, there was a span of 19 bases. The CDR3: CASSQEGKGLAYEQYF. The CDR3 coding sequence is TGTGCCAGCAGCCAAGAGGGGAAAGGTCTCGCCTACGAGCAGTACTTC.

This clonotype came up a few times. The CDR3: CASSDADRVYGYTF. The CDR3 nucleotides read TGTGCCAGCAGCGATGCAGACAGGGTCTATGGCTACACCTTC. V is TRBV7-9 and J is TRBJ1-2; 7 bases are shared with TRBD1. Unmatched junction bases numbered 7, after V lost 5 bases and J lost 4 bases. The CDR3 totals 14 residues. Per germline, CDR1 SEHNR and CDR2 FQNEAQ (reference sequence).

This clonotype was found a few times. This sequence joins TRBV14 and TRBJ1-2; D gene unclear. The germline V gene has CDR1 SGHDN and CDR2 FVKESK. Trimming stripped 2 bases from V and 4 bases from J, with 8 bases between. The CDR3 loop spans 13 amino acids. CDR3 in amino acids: CASSQRWSYGYTF. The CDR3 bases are TGTGCCAGCAGCCAACGTTGGAGCTATGGCTACACCTTC.

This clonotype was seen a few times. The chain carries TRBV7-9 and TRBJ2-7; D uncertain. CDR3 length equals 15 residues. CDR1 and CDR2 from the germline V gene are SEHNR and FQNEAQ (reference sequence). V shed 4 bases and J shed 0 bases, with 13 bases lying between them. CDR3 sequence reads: CASSSEDLLSYEQYF. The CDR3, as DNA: TGTGCCAGCAGCTCCGAGGACCTCCTCTCCTACGAGCAGTACTTC.

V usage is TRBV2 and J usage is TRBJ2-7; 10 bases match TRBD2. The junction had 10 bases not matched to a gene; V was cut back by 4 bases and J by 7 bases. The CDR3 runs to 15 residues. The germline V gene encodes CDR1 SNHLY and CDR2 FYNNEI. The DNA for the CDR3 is TGTGCCAGCAGTGTGCGGACTAGCGGCCCCAATGAGCAGTACTTC. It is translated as CASSVRTSGPNEQYF.

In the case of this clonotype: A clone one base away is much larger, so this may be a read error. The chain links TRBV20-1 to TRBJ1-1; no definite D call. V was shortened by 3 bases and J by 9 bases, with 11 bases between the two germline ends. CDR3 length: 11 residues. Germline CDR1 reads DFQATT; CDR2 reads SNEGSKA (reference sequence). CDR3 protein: CSASRVNQAFF. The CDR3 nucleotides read TGCAGTGCTAGTCGAGTAAACCAAGCTTTCTTT.

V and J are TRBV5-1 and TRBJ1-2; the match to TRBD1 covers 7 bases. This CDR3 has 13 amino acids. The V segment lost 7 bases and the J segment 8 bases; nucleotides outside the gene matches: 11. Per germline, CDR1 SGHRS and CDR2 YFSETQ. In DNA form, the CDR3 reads TGCGCCAGCGGTTTTGACAGGGCTGGCGGCTACACCTTC. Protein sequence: CASGFDRAGGYTF.

The CDR3 coding sequence is TGTGCCAGCAGCCAAGATCCAGCGGGCCCTTACGAGCAGTACTTC. Protein product: CASSQDPAGPYEQYF. The rearrangement joins TRBV2 to TRBJ2-7, with a possible D match to TRBD2 (6 bases). From germline, CDR1 is SNHLY and CDR2 FYNNEI. V was pared by 6 bases and J by 4 bases, with 19 bases between. The CDR3 totals 15 residues.

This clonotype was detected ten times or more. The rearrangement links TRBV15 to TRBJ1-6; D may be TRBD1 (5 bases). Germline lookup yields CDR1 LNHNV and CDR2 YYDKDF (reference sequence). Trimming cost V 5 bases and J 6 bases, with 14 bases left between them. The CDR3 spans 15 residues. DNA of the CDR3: TGTGCCACCAGCGGACAAAGGTCGGGTAATTCACCCCTCCACTTT. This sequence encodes CATSGQRSGNSPLHF.

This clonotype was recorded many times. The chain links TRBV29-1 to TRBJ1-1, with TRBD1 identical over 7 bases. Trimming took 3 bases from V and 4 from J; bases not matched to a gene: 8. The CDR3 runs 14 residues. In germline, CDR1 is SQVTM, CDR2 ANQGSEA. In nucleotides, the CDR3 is TGCAGCGTTGACCGACAGGGCAGTGCCACTGAAGCTTTCTTT. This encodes CSVDRQGSATEAFF.